This T cell receptor beta chain emerged from a study of immune characterization of retroperitoneal liposarcoma. TCRdb used MiXCR to reprocess the PCR reads, holding one entry per CDR3 protein. The repertoire holds about 3,200 distinct CDR3 sequences, with roughly 39% as singletons. The CDR3 contains 13 residues. Germline CDR1 reads MNHNS; CDR2 reads SASEGT. V lost 5 bases, J lost 0 bases, and 5 bases lay in between. The rearrangement links TRBV6-1 to TRBJ2-1, with no clear D. The specimen was tumor tissue. This sequence originates from a male donor with retroperitoneal liposarcoma. CDR3 protein: CASSLSSYNEQFF. As DNA, the CDR3 is TGTGCCAGCAGTCTCAGCTCCTACAATGAGCAGTTCTTC.